Listed below are T cell receptor beta chains from one sample, sequenced in a study of T-cell reconstitution after alpha-beta-depleted transplantation in children. TCRdb passed the PCR reads through MiXCR, listing each CDR3 protein once. The sample has approximately 510,000 distinct CDR3 sequences, 15% to 20% seen once. Sequences were derived from PBMCs from the stem cell graft donor, sampled from the stem cell graft. These receptor sequences come from a human donor who donated a stem cell graft to a child with acute lymphoblastic leukemia. CDR3s include the opening cysteine and the closing phenylalanine or tryptophan.

v_call: TRBV20-1
cdr3_length: 15
j_call: TRBJ1-1
cdr3_aa: CSARGGAVMNTEAFF

v_call: TRBV10-3
cdr3_length: 13
j_call: TRBJ2-1
cdr3_aa: CAISDQGQWEQFF

v_call: TRBV11-2
cdr3_length: 17
j_call: TRBJ1-2
cdr3_aa: CASSSRDRGDTNYGYTF

v_call: TRBV10-3
cdr3_length: 16
j_call: TRBJ2-1
cdr3_aa: CAISTGLAGEPYEQFF

v_call: TRBV24-1
cdr3_length: 17
j_call: TRBJ2-1
cdr3_aa: CATSDFASGSSYNEQFF

v_call: TRBV5-1
cdr3_length: 15
j_call: TRBJ2-1
cdr3_aa: CASSFQGSSYNEQFF

v_call: TRBV29-1
cdr3_length: 15
j_call: TRBJ2-7
cdr3_aa: CSVGGFSPNSYEQYF

v_call: TRBV12-3/TRBV12-4
cdr3_length: 14
j_call: TRBJ2-4
cdr3_aa: CASSSGDRGNIQYF

v_call: TRBV18
cdr3_length: 15
j_call: TRBJ2-7
cdr3_aa: CASSLGTGNPYEQYF

v_call: TRBV9
cdr3_length: 13
j_call: TRBJ2-7
cdr3_aa: CASSASSTYEQYF

v_call: TRBV9
cdr3_length: 17
j_call: TRBJ1-4
cdr3_aa: CASSATGAIATNEKLFF

v_call: TRBV20-1
cdr3_length: 13
j_call: TRBJ2-1
cdr3_aa: CSARRTGWNEQFF

v_call: TRBV5-1
cdr3_length: 14
j_call: TRBJ2-1
cdr3_aa: CASSLEGLPNEQFF

v_call: TRBV27
cdr3_length: 12
j_call: TRBJ1-2
cdr3_aa: CASRTGWGGYTF

v_call: TRBV15
cdr3_length: 16
j_call: TRBJ2-5
cdr3_aa: CATSRGTSVPVETQYF

v_call: TRBV5-1
cdr3_length: 16
j_call: TRBJ2-5
cdr3_aa: CASSPGTPMYQETQYF

v_call: TRBV5-1
cdr3_length: 17
j_call: TRBJ2-3
cdr3_aa: CASSLRTSGSSTDTQYF

v_call: TRBV15
cdr3_length: 17
j_call: TRBJ1-5
cdr3_aa: CATSKVPGQPDNQPQHF

v_call: TRBV12-3/TRBV12-4
cdr3_length: 14
j_call: TRBJ2-3
cdr3_aa: CASSMSRLSDTQYF

v_call: TRBV7-3
cdr3_length: 14
j_call: TRBJ1-1
cdr3_aa: CASSFTGGRTEAFF

v_call: TRBV3-1
cdr3_length: 15
j_call: TRBJ2-5
cdr3_aa: CASSQGTNRGETQYF

v_call: TRBV9
cdr3_length: 16
j_call: TRBJ2-7
cdr3_aa: CASSLDKGARSYEQYF

v_call: TRBV19
cdr3_length: 14
j_call: TRBJ1-4
cdr3_aa: CASSIRRGNEKLFF

v_call: TRBV5-6
cdr3_length: 16
j_call: TRBJ2-2
cdr3_aa: CASSPVRSPNTGELFF

v_call: TRBV3-1
cdr3_length: 16
j_call: TRBJ2-7
cdr3_aa: CASSQALGTGTYEQYF

v_call: TRBV5-4
cdr3_length: 15
j_call: TRBJ2-3
cdr3_aa: CASSLPGAPGDTQYF

v_call: TRBV2
cdr3_length: 13
j_call: TRBJ2-3
cdr3_aa: CASKTRWADTQYF

v_call: TRBV5-1
cdr3_length: 18
j_call: TRBJ1-1
cdr3_aa: CASSSLLPSGTGGEEAFF

v_call: TRBV20-1
cdr3_length: 16
j_call: TRBJ2-1
cdr3_aa: CSARDGTSGRADEQFF

v_call: TRBV20-1
cdr3_length: 15
j_call: TRBJ2-2
cdr3_aa: CSARPAQGGYGELFF

v_call: TRBV5-1
cdr3_length: 15
j_call: TRBJ2-3
cdr3_aa: CASSLGSGSTDTQYF

v_call: TRBV5-5
cdr3_length: 11
j_call: TRBJ2-1
cdr3_aa: CASRPGAEQFF

v_call: TRBV5-1
cdr3_length: 13
j_call: TRBJ2-1
cdr3_aa: CASSRGQYNEQFF

v_call: TRBV5-1
cdr3_length: 14
j_call: TRBJ2-3
cdr3_aa: CASSPPDEADTQYF

v_call: TRBV5-6
cdr3_length: 15
j_call: TRBJ1-5
cdr3_aa: CASSLGQGYGQPQHF

v_call: TRBV5-1
cdr3_length: 16
j_call: TRBJ2-1
cdr3_aa: CASSLPGSGANNEQFF

v_call: TRBV3-1
cdr3_length: 17
j_call: TRBJ2-7
cdr3_aa: CASCQEGLAGGAYEQYF

v_call: TRBV7-9
cdr3_length: 12
j_call: TRBJ2-5
cdr3_aa: CASSLVGVTQYF

v_call: TRBV6-5
cdr3_length: 13
j_call: TRBJ1-5
cdr3_aa: CASSSSPFQPQHF

v_call: TRBV12-3/TRBV12-4
cdr3_length: 12
j_call: TRBJ2-7
cdr3_aa: CASGRDTYEQYF

v_call: TRBV7-6
cdr3_length: 17
j_call: TRBJ2-6
cdr3_aa: CASSLEWQGTGANVLTF

v_call: TRBV15
cdr3_length: 14
j_call: TRBJ2-5
cdr3_aa: CATSRGGLYETQYF

v_call: TRBV7-9
cdr3_length: 10
j_call: TRBJ1-2
cdr3_aa: CVSGTGFLAF